Listed here are 5 T cell receptor beta chains from one sample, sequenced in a study of blood T cell repertoires in COVID-19. Profiling relied on immunoSEQ multiplex PCR, and the TCRdb table lists in-frame clones only, not all of them. Among 55,000 to 65,000 clones listed, about four fifths were seen once. The sequencing input was peripheral blood. These receptors were obtained from a woman at least 80 years old with acute or convalescent COVID-19.

V is TRBV11-2 and J is TRBJ1-5; D unclear. This CDR3 region has 14 residues. Germline values: CDR1 SGHAT, CDR2 FQNNGV. V lost 5 bases, J lost 3 bases, and 11 bases lay in between. CDR3 nucleotides: TGTGCCAGCAGCGCCACGAGGGACAATCAGCCCCAGCATTTT. This codes for CASSATRDNQPQHF.

The chain uses TRBV5-1 and TRBJ2-2; D gene unclear. Per germline, CDR1 SGHRS and CDR2 YFSETQ. Between the trimmed V and J ends, which lost 0 bases and 0 bases, there was a span of 12 bases. The CDR3 is 17 amino acids. The CDR3 sequence: CASSLVPVTANTGELFF. The CDR3 nucleotides are TGCGCCAGCAGCTTGGTCCCGGTTACGGCGAACACCGGGGAGCTGTTTTTT.

The chain employs TRBV7-8 and TRBJ1-2; D is undetermined. This CDR3 spans 14 amino acids. Germline values: CDR1 SGHVS, CDR2 FQNEAQ. Trimming removed 0 bases at V and 1 base at J, with 6 bases between. The CDR3 DNA follows: TGTGCCAGCAGCTTAGCGCAGTTTAACTATGGCTACACCTTC. This encodes CASSLAQFNYGYTF.

The chain carries TRBV18 and TRBJ1-5; maybe TRBD1 (5 bases). The germline V gene has CDR1 KGHSH and CDR2 LQKENI. The V end lost 2 bases, the J end lost 0 bases, and 11 bases lay between the germline ends. The CDR3 length is 16 residues. CDR3 residues: CASSPLGGVSNQPQHF. The CDR3 nucleotides are TGTGCCAGCTCACCATTGGGGGGGGTTAGCAATCAGCCCCAGCATTTT.

This rearrangement joins TRBV6-5 to TRBJ1-2, with D unresolved. The ends were cut back, 2 bases at V and 1 base at J, with 5 bases in the middle. Germline V gene sequence: CDR1 MNHEY, CDR2 SVGAGI. CDR3 size: 13 residues. CDR3 region: CASSYGLNYGYTF. In DNA form, the CDR3 reads TGTGCCAGCAGTTACGGGCTTAACTATGGCTACACCTTC.